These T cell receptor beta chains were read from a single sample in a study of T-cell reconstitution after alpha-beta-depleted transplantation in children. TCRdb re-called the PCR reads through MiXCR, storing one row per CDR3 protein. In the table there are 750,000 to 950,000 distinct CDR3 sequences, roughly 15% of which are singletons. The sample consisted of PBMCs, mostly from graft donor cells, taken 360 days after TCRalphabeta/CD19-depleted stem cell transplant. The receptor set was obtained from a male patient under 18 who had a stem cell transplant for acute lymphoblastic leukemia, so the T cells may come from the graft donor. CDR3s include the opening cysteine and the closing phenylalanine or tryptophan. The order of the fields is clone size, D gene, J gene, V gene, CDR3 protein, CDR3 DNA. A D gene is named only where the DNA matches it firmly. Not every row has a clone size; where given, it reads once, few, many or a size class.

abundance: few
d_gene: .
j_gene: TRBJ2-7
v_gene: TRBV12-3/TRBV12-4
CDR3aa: CASSSETVAYEQYF
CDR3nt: TGTGCCAGCAGTAGTGAGACAGTGGCCTACGAGCAGTACTTC

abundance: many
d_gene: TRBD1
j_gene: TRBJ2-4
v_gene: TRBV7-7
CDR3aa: CASSPMTGGAKNIQYF
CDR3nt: TGTGCCAGCAGCCCGATGACAGGGGGGGCCAAAAACATTCAGTACTTC

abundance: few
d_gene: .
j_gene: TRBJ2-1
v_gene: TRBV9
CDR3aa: CASSVSSGIYNEQFF
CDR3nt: TGTGCCAGCAGCGTCTCCAGCGGTATATACAATGAGCAGTTCTTC

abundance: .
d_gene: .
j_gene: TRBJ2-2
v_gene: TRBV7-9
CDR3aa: CASSVVSGPGELFF
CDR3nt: TGTGCCAGCAGCGTAGTGTCTGGGCCCGGGGAGCTGTTTTTT

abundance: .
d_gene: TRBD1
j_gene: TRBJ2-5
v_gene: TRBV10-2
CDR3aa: CASSGGQGFETQYF
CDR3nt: TGCGCCAGCAGTGGGGGACAGGGATTTGAGACCCAGTACTTC

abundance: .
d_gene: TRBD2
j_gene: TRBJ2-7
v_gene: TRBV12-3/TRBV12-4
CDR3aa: CASSYLSGRAAYEQYF
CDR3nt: TGTGCCAGCAGTTACCTTAGCGGGAGGGCCGCCTACGAGCAGTACTTC

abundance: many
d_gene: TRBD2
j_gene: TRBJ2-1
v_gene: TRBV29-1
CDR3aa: CSVDRTSGINEQFF
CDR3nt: TGCAGCGTAGACCGGACTAGCGGGATCAATGAGCAGTTCTTC

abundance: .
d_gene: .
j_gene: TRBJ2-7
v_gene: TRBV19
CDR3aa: CASSPVSGAEQYF
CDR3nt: TGTGCCAGTAGCCCGGTCTCAGGAGCCGAGCAGTACTTC

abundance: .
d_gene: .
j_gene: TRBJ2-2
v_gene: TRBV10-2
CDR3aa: CASRVMNTGELFF
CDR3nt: TGCGCCAGCAGAGTTATGAACACCGGGGAGCTGTTTTTT

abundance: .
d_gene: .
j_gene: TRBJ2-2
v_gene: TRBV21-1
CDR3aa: CASSKVEGDTGELFF
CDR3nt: TGTGCCAGCAGCAAAGTGGAGGGCGACACCGGGGAGCTGTTTTTT

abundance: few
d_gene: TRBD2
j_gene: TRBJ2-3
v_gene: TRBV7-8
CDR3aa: CASSLWTSGPTDTQYF
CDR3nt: TGTGCCAGCAGCTTATGGACTAGCGGACCCACAGATACGCAGTATTTT

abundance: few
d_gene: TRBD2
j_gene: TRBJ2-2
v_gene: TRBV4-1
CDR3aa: CASSLYWRTSGYGELFF
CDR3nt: TGCGCCAGCAGCCTTTACTGGCGGACTAGCGGGTACGGGGAGCTGTTTTTT

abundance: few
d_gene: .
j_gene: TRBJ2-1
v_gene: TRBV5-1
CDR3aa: CASSSRRDSYNEQFF
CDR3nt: TGCGCCAGCAGCTCAAGGCGGGACTCCTACAATGAGCAGTTCTTC

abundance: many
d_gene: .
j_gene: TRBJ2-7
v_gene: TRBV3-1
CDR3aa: CASTQQRGWDIYEQYF
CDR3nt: TGTGCCAGCACTCAACAGAGGGGGTGGGACATCTACGAGCAGTACTTC

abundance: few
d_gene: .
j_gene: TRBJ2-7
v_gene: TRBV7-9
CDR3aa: CASSPTFGREGEQYF
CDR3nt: TGTGCCAGCAGCCCGACGTTCGGCAGGGAAGGGGAGCAGTACTTC

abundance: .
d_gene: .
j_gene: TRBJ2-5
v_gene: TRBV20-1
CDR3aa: CSARDGRYQETQYF
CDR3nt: TGCAGTGCTAGAGATGGGCGGTACCAAGAGACCCAGTACTTC

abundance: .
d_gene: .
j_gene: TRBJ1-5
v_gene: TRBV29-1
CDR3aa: CSVGDIYQPQHF
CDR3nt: TGCAGCGTTGGGGACATATATCAGCCCCAGCATTTT